Following are 5 T cell receptor beta chains from one sample sequenced in a study of metastatic and nonmetastatic thyroid tumors. From the PCR reads, TCRdb re-called clones with MiXCR. The sample includes about 20,000 clones, roughly a third of them seen just once. Patients underwent thyroid surgery, and none had received any treatment before it. Sequencing was performed on blood. The receptors come from a female donor with papillary thyroid cancer or a benign thyroid nodule (not recorded which). Some clones in this sample may be carry-over from other donors' samples.

This clone occurred a few times. V usage is TRBV6-1 and J usage is TRBJ2-7; the D gene is possibly TRBD1 (6 bases). The CDR3 runs to 11 residues. Germline values: CDR1 MNHNS, CDR2 SASEGT. The V gene lost 9 bases and the J gene lost 5 bases, with 11 bases spanning the gap. The CDR3 here is CASKQGDEQYF. The CDR3 DNA follows: TGTGCCAGTAAACAGGGAGACGAGCAGTACTTC.

This clone was observed at least ten times. A read error may explain this, as a much larger clone is one base away. The chain is built from TRBV13 and TRBJ2-5; D possibly corresponds to TRBD1 (5 bases). The CDR3 consists of 14 residues. CDR1 is PRHDT and CDR2 is FYEKMQ in the germline V gene (reference sequence). Trimming took 7 bases from V and 5 from J, leaving 17 bases between them. The CDR3 DNA reads TGTGCCAGCAACTCCGAAACAGGTGGGGAGACCCAGTACTTC. Translation gives CASNSETGGETQYF. Filled out from reference TRBV13 and TRBJ2-5, the complete variable domain reads AAGVIQSPRHLIKEKRETATLKCYPIPRHDTVYWYQQGPGQDPQFLISFYEKMQSDKGSIPDRFSAQQFSDYHSELNMSSLELGDSALYFCASNSETGGETQYFGPGTRLLVL.

This chain links TRBV30 with TRBJ1-2, with a weak D call TRBD1 (5 bases). CDR1 is GTSNPN, CDR2 SVGIG, per germline (reference sequence). Trimming cost V 6 bases and J 8 bases, with 16 bases left between them. The CDR3 runs 12 residues. The CDR3 loop is CACPAGVGGYTF. The DNA for the CDR3 is TGTGCCTGTCCCGCGGGGGTGGGCGGCTACACCTTC.

This chain joins TRBV5-1 and TRBJ2-7, with 7 bases lining up with TRBD1. The germline gives CDR1 SGHRS, CDR2 YFSETQ. CDR3 length equals 15 residues. V gave up 1 base and J gave up 1 base; unmatched junction bases: 5. In nucleotides, the CDR3 is TGCGCCAGCAGCTTGCACAGGGGCCTTTCCTACGAGCAGTACTTC. Encoded protein: CASSLHRGLSYEQYF. Supplemented by reference TRBV5-1 and TRBJ2-7, the full variable domain reads KAGVTQTPRYLIKTRGQQVTLSCSPISGHRSVSWYQQTPGQGLQFLFEYFSETQRNKGNFPGRFSGRQFSNSRSEMNVSTLELGDSALYLCASSLHRGLSYEQYFGPGTRLTVT.

The rearrangement joins TRBV18 to TRBJ2-1, with 11 bases that match TRBD2. The germline V gene encodes CDR1 KGHSH and CDR2 LQKENI. Trimming at V came to 1 base and at J to 4 bases, leaving 3 bases not matched to a gene. This CDR3 has 16 amino acids. The CDR3 DNA follows: TGTGCCAGCTCACCACGACTAGCGGGGACATACAATGAGCAGTTCTTC. It translates to CASSPRLAGTYNEQFF.